The 23 T cell receptor beta chains given below trace back to one sample, sequenced in a study of blood T cell repertoires in COVID-19. Assay used: immunoSEQ multiplex PCR; TCRdb lists only in-frame clones, some missing. The profile covers about 360,000 clones, with roughly 87% appearing a single time and roughly 2% taken by the ten largest. The sequencing input was PBMCs or T cells enriched from blood (not recorded which). The receptors stem from a woman aged 40 to 50 with acute COVID-19.

V and J are TRBV14 and TRBJ2-1; 7 bases match TRBD2. CDR3 size: 17 residues. Trimming took 2 bases from V and 7 from J; bases not matched to a gene: 14. Germline CDR1 is SGHDN and CDR2 is FVKESK. In DNA, the CDR3 is TGTGCCAGCAGCCAACCCCTCCGGGACGGGGGGAGTAATGAGCAGTTCTTC. Translated: CASSQPLRDGGSNEQFF.

This chain links TRBV6-5 with TRBJ2-5; 12 bases line up with TRBD2. Germline loops: CDR1 MNHEY, CDR2 SVGAGI. The CDR3 totals 14 residues. Trimming took 6 bases from V and 5 from J; bases not matched to a gene: 4. DNA for the CDR3: TGTGCCAGCAGCCATACTAGCGGGGGGGAGACCCAGTACTTC. Translating gives CASSHTSGGETQYF.

The chain employs TRBV7-9 and TRBJ1-1, with no clear D. Germline values: CDR1 SEHNR, CDR2 FQNEAQ (reference sequence). The CDR3 runs to 12 residues. V gave up 7 bases and J gave up 3 bases, with 9 bases separating them. The CDR3 region has the DNA TGTGCCAGCACGCACAGTGACACTGAAGCTTTCTTT. Translating gives CASTHSDTEAFF.

In its sample, this clone was seen once. In nucleotides, the CDR3 is TGTGCCATCAGTGGGAGACAGGGGGCATCCTACAATGAGCAGTTCTTC. Translating it yields CAISGRQGASYNEQFF. This rearrangement joins TRBV10-3 to TRBJ2-1, with 10 bases fitting TRBD1. Trimming cost V 4 bases and J 1 base; bases outside gene matches: 4. The CDR3 contains 16 residues. The germline V gene has CDR1 ENHRY and CDR2 SYGVKD.

This clone showed up just once. Other DNA sequences in this specimen translate into the identical CDR3. The chain has TRBV5-1 and TRBJ2-3; 9 nucleotides agree with TRBD2. From germline, CDR1 is SGHRS and CDR2 YFSETQ. The trim removed 0 bases at V and 3 bases at J, leaving 2 bases unmatched. This CDR3 has 15 amino acids. The CDR3 loop is CASSLERGATDTQYF. CDR3 DNA sequence: TGCGCCAGCAGCTTGGAGCGGGGGGCTACAGATACGCAGTATTTT.

V is TRBV24-1 and J is TRBJ2-1, with D possibly TRBD2 on 7 matching bases. Germline V gene lookup returns CDR1 KGHDR and CDR2 SFDVKD. The V end was cut by 4 bases, the J end by 8 bases, with 20 bases between. The CDR3 sequence is 16 residues long. CDR3 loop: CATSDNSGGPFDEQFF. In DNA form, the CDR3 reads TGTGCCACCAGTGACAACTCGGGGGGCCCCTTTGATGAGCAGTTCTTC.

This chain uses TRBV11-2 with TRBJ2-2; unclear D gene. The V end lost 5 bases, the J end lost 1 base, and 11 bases lay between the germline ends. The germline gives CDR1 SGHAT, CDR2 FQNNGV. The CDR3 runs to 15 residues. The DNA for the CDR3 is TGTGCCAGCAGCCAGAGACTGGAGAACACCGGGGAGCTGTTTTTT. This codes for CASSQRLENTGELFF.

The gene calls are TRBV27 and TRBJ2-7; D may be TRBD1 (8 bases). The V gene lost 5 bases and the J gene lost 7 bases, with 21 bases spanning the gap. Germline loops: CDR1 MNHEY, CDR2 SMNVEV (reference sequence). CDR3 length: 15 residues. CDR3 nucleotides: TGTGCCAGCAGTAATAACAGGGGGGGTCTGGGAGAGCAGTACTTC. Translated: CASSNNRGGLGEQYF.

This clone was found once. The chain links TRBV3-1 (or the pseudogene TRBV3-2) to TRBJ1-5; TRBD1 might be the D (6 bases). CDR1 LGHDT and CDR2 YNNKEL come from the germline V gene (reference sequence). The ends were cut back, 1 base at V and 0 bases at J, with 10 bases in the middle. The CDR3 is 16 amino acids. The chain's CDR3 is CASSQGGPYSNQPQHF. CDR3 DNA: TGTGCCAGCAGCCAAGGGGGGCCGTATAGCAATCAGCCCCAGCATTTT.

CDR3 loop: CASSPGLEQYF. In nucleotides, the CDR3 is TGTGCCAGCAGCCCGGGACTCGAGCAGTACTTC. This chain links TRBV7-8 with TRBJ2-7; possibly TRBD2 for D (6 bases). Germline V CDR1 and CDR2: SGHVS, FQNEAQ. This CDR3 contains 11 residues. Trimming removed 5 bases at V and 6 bases at J, with 8 bases between. The entire variable domain, with the rest obtained from reference TRBV7-8 and TRBJ2-7, is as follows: GAGVSQSPRYKVAKRGQDVALRCDPISGHVSLFWYQQALGQGPEFLTYFQNEAQLDKSGLPSDRFFAERPEGSVSTLKIQRTQQEDSAVYLCASSPGLEQYFGPGTRLTVT.

The V call is TRBV5-1, the J call TRBJ1-4; 10 bases map to TRBD1. This CDR3 spans 15 amino acids. The V and J ends lost 4 bases and 8 bases, in that order; junction bases with no gene match: 8. In germline, CDR1 is SGHRS, CDR2 YFSETQ. The CDR3: CASSRDRGQEEKLFF. CDR3 DNA: TGCGCCAGCAGCCGGGACAGGGGACAGGAGGAAAAACTGTTTTTT.

The chain uses TRBV14 and TRBJ1-1; no firm D call. The CDR3 sequence is 17 residues long. Germline V gives CDR1 SGHDN, CDR2 FVKESK. V was clipped by 1 base and J by 2 bases, with 17 bases between them. The DNA for the CDR3 is TGTGCCAGCAGCCAAGCGGTCGGAGAACTACTTAACACTGAAGCTTTCTTT. Residues: CASSQAVGELLNTEAFF. The entire variable domain, with the rest obtained from reference TRBV14 and TRBJ1-1, is as follows: EAGVTQFPSHSVIEKGQTVTLRCDPISGHDNLYWYRRVMGKEIKFLLHFVKESKQDESGMPNNRFLAERTGGTYSTLKVQPAELEDSGVYFCASSQAVGELLNTEAFFGQGTRLTVV.

This chain connects TRBV7-2 to TRBJ2-3; D may be TRBD2 (5 bases). Trimming removed 0 bases from V and 1 base from J, with 5 bases in between. CDR1 SGHTA and CDR2 FQGNSA come from the germline V gene. The CDR3 totals 14 residues. The CDR3 sequence is CASSLARGTDTQYF. For the CDR3, the DNA is TGTGCCAGCAGCTTAGCGCGGGGCACAGATACGCAGTATTTT.

The chain joins TRBV2 to TRBJ2-1; the match to TRBD2 covers 9 bases. Trimming at V came to 8 bases and at J to 0 bases, leaving 2 bases not matched to a gene. CDR1 is SNHLY, CDR2 FYNNEI, per germline. There are 14 residues in the CDR3. CDR3 protein: CASSGLASYNEQFF. DNA of the CDR3: TGTGCCAGCTCGGGACTAGCCTCCTACAATGAGCAGTTCTTC.

The chain employs TRBV23-1 and TRBJ1-1, with 8 bases fitting TRBD1. TRBV23-1 is recorded as an ORF, its role being uncertain. The CDR3 covers 13 residues. Trimming took 6 bases from V and 8 from J; bases not matched to a gene: 8. The CDR3 DNA sequence: TGCGCCAGCAGCCTCCCGGGACAGGACGAAGCTTTCTTT. Translating it yields CASSLPGQDEAFF.

The chain is built from TRBV6-5 and TRBJ1-1, with TRBD1 identical over 7 bases. Trimming removed 6 bases from V and 11 bases from J; junction bases left unmatched: 12. CDR3 length equals 13 residues. Germline-derived CDR1 and CDR2 are MNHEY and SVGAGI. CDR3 nucleotide sequence: TGTGCCAGCAGATTTGACAGGGATACGCCGGCTTTCTTT. It specifies CASRFDRDTPAFF.

This chain joins TRBV2 and TRBJ1-5, with 8 bases lining up with TRBD1. The CDR3 loop spans 15 amino acids. The ends lost 7 bases at V and 2 bases at J; junction bases unmatched: 7. The germline V gene has CDR1 SNHLY and CDR2 FYNNEI. The chain's CDR3 is CASTPDRAGNQPQHF. The CDR3 nucleotides are TGTGCCAGCACTCCGGACAGGGCCGGCAATCAGCCCCAGCATTTT. Variable domain in full (rest from reference TRBV2 and TRBJ1-5): EPEVTQTPSHQVTQMGQEVILRCVPISNHLYFYWYRQILGQKVEFLVSFYNNEISEKSEIFDDQFSVERPDGSNFTLKIRSTKLEDSAMYFCASTPDRAGNQPQHFGDGTRLSIL.

DNA for the CDR3: TGCGCCAGCAGCTTTGGAGAGAACACTGAAGCTTTCTTT. It codes for CASSFGENTEAFF. This chain links TRBV5-1 with TRBJ1-1; D is uncertain. Trimming stripped 2 bases from V and 1 base from J, with 6 bases between. Germline assignment: CDR1 SGHRS and CDR2 YFSETQ. This CDR3 spans 13 amino acids.

CDR3 region: CASSKRQPQHF. The CDR3 DNA reads as TGTGCCAGCAGCAAACGGCAGCCCCAGCATTTT. The chain is built from TRBV21-1 and TRBJ1-5. TRBV21-1 is recorded as a pseudogene. The CDR3 loop spans 11 amino acids.

The chain recombines TRBV27 with TRBJ1-2; possible D gene TRBD1, 5 bases. CDR1 and CDR2 (germline): MNHEY, SMNVEV (reference sequence). The CDR3 covers 13 residues. Trimming cost V 4 bases and J 7 bases, with 13 bases left between them. The CDR3 DNA is TGTGCCAGCAGTTCGATGTCAGGGTTTGGCTACACCTTC. Its protein product is CASSSMSGFGYTF.

The chain has TRBV7-8 and TRBJ1-5; D call uncertain. Per the germline V gene, CDR1 is SGHVS and CDR2 is FQNEAQ. Trimming stripped 5 bases from V and 0 bases from J, with 14 bases between. This CDR3 has 16 residues. Here the CDR3 reads CASSAFGRNSNQPQHF. The CDR3 region has the DNA TGTGCCAGCAGCGCCTTCGGGAGGAATAGCAATCAGCCCCAGCATTTT.

V usage is TRBV5-6 and J usage is TRBJ2-2, with 9 bases lining up with TRBD1. The CDR3 has 15 amino acids. The trim removed 4 bases at V and 7 bases at J, leaving 8 bases unmatched. Germline values: CDR1 SGHDT, CDR2 YYEEEE. In DNA form, the CDR3 reads TGTGCCAGCAGCCTATACAGGGGGCTGGGCGGGGAGCTGTTTTTT. This codes for CASSLYRGLGGELFF.

The chain links TRBV27 to TRBJ1-4, with 7 nucleotides matching TRBD1. Per the germline V gene, CDR1 is MNHEY and CDR2 is SMNVEV (reference sequence). The V and J ends lost 1 base and 3 bases, in that order; junction bases with no gene match: 8. This CDR3 has 17 amino acids. The DNA for the CDR3 is TGTGCCAGCAGTTTATTGGCAGGGGGAGCTCCTAATGAAAAACTGTTTTTT. Translating it yields CASSLLAGGAPNEKLFF.